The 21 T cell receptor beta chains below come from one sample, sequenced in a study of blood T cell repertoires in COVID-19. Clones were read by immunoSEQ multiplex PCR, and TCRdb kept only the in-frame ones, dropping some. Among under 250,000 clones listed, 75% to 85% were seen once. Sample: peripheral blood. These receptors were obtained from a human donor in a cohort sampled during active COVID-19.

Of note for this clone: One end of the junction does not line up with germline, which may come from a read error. CDR3 coding DNA: TGTGCTAGCAGCTCCCACAGGGGGCGCGGGACCGGGGAGCTGTTTTTT. It translates to CASSSHRGRGTGELFF. The chain couples TRBV7-7 to TRBJ2-2; TRBD1 aligns across 9 bases. Germline CDR1 SSHAT, CDR2 FNYEAQ (reference sequence). This CDR3 comprises 16 residues. The full variable domain, in which reference TRBV7-7 and TRBJ2-2 provide the parts outside the CDR3, is GAGVSQSPRYKVTKRGQDVTLRCDPISSHATLYWYQQALGQGPEFLTYFNYEAQPDKSGLPSDRFSAERPEGSISTLTIQRTEQRDSAMYRCASSSHRGRGTGELFFGEGSRLTVL.

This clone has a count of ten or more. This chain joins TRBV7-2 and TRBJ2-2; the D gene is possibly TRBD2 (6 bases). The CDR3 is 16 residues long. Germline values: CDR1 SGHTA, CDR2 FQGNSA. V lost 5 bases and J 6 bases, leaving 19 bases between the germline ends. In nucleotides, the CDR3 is TGTGCCAGCAGCCCCCCCGGGGGTAAAGAGGCCGGGGAGCTGTTTTTT. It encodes CASSPPGGKEAGELFF.

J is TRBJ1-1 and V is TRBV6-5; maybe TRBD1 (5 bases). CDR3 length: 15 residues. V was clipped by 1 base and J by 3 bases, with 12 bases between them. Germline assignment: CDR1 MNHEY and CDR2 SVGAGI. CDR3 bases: TGTGCCAGCAGTTACTGGTCGGGGGGGGACACTGAAGCTTTCTTT. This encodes CASSYWSGGDTEAFF.

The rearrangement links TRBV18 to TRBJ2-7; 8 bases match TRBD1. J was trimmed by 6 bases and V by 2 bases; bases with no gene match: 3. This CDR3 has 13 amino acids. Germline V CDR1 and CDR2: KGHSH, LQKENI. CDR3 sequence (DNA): TGTGCCAGCTCACCATCGGACAGGGTCGAGCAGTACTTC. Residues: CASSPSDRVEQYF.

Written as DNA, the CDR3 is TGTGCCAGCAGACCCGACAGTCTCAGTGGCTACACCTTC. The encoded protein is CASRPDSLSGYTF. The J gene is TRBJ1-2, the V gene TRBV27; possibly TRBD1 for D (5 bases). Trimming pared 6 bases from V and 7 bases from J, leaving 15 bases between. Germline V lookup: CDR1 MNHEY, CDR2 SMNVEV (reference sequence). The CDR3 extends over 13 amino acids.

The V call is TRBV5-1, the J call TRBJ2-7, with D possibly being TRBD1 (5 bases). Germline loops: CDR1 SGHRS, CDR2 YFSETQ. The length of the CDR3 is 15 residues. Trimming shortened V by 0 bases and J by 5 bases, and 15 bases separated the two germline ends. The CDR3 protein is CASSLARQGTNEQYF. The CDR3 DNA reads TGCGCCAGCAGCTTGGCCCGCCAGGGCACGAACGAGCAGTACTTC.

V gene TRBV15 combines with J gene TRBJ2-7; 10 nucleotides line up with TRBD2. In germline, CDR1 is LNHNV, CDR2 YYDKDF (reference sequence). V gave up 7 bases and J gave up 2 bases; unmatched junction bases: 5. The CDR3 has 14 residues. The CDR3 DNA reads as TGTGCCACCACCTTAGCGGGAGGCCCCTACGAGCAGTACTTC. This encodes CATTLAGGPYEQYF.

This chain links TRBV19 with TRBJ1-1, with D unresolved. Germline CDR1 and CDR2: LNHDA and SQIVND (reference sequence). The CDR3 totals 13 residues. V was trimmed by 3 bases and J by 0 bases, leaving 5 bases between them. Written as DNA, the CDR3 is TGTGCCAGTAGTATGAGTGTGAACACTGAAGCTTTCTTT. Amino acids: CASSMSVNTEAFF. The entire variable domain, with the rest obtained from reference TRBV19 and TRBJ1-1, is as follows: DGGITQSPKYLFRKEGQNVTLSCEQNLNHDAMYWYRQDPGQGLRLIYYSQIVNDFQKGDIAEGYSVSREKKESFPLTVTSAQKNPTAFYLCASSMSVNTEAFFGQGTRLTVV.

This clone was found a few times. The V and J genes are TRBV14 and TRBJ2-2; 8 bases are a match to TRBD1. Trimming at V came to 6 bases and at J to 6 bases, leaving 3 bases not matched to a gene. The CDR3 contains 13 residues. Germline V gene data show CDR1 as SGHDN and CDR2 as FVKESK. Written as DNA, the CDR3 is TGTGCCAGCAGTCCACAGGGGGCCGGGGAGCTGTTTTTT. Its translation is CASSPQGAGELFF.

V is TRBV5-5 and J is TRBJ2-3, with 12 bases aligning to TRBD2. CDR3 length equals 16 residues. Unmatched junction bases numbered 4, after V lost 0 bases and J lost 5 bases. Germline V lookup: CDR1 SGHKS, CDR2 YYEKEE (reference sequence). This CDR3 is CASSLAPSGRGDTQYF. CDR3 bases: TGTGCCAGCAGCTTGGCCCCTAGCGGGAGGGGAGATACGCAGTATTTT.

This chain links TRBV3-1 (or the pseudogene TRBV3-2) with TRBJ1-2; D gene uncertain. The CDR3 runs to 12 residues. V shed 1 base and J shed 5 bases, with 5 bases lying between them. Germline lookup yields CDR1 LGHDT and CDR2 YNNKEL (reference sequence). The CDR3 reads CASSQAGYGYTF. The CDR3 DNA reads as TGTGCCAGCAGCCAAGCGGGGTATGGCTACACCTTC.

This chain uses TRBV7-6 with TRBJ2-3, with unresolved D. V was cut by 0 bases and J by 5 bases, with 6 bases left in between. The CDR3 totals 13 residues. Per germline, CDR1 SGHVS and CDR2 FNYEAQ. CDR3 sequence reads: CASSLALGDTQYF. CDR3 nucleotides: TGTGCCAGCAGCTTAGCGCTCGGAGATACGCAGTATTTT.

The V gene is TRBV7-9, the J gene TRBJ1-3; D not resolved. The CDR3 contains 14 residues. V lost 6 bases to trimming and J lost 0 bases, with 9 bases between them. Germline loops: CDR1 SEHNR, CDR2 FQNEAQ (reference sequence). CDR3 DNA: TGTGCCAGCAGATCCCCGGTCTCTGGAAACACCATATATTTT. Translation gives CASRSPVSGNTIYF.

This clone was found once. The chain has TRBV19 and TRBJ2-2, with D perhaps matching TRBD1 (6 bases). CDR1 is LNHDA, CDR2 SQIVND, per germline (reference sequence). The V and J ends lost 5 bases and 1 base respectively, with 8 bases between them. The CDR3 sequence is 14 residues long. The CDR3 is CASSVDRNTGELFF. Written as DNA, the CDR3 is TGTGCCAGTAGTGTGGACAGGAACACCGGGGAGCTGTTTTTT.

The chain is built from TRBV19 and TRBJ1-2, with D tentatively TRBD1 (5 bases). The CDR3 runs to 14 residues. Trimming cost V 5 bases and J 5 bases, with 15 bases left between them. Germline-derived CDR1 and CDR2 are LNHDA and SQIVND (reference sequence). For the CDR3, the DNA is TGTGCCAGTAGTTTAGCAGGGAGGCTTTATGGCTACACCTTC. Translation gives CASSLAGRLYGYTF.

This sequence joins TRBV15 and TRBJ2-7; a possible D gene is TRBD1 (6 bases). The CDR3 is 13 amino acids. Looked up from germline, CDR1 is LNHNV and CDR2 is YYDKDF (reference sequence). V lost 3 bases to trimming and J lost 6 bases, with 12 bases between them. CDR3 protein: CATSSVRGGEQYF. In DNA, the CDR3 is TGTGCCACCAGCAGTGTCCGAGGGGGCGAGCAGTACTTC.

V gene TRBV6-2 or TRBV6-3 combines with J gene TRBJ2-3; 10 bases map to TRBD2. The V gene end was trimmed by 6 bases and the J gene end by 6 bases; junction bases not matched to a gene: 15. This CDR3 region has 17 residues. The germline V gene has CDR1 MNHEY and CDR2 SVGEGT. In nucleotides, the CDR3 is TGTGCCAGCAGCTCTCTCGGACTAGCGGCGGGAGGGGATACGCAGTATTTT. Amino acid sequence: CASSSLGLAAGGDTQYF.

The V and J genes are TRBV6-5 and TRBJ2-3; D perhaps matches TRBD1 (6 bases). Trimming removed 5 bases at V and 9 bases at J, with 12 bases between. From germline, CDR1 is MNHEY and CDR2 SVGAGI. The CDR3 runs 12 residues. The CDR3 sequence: CASSPEGETQYF. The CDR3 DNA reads TGTGCCAGCAGTCCCGAGGGGGAAACGCAGTATTTT.

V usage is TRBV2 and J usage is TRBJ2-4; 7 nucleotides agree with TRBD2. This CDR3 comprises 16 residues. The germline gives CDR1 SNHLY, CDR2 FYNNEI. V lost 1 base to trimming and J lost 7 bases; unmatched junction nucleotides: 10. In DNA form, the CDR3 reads TGTGCCAGCAGTGAAGAATCGGGAGCGGGGAAGAACATTCAGTACTTC. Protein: CASSEESGAGKNIQYF.

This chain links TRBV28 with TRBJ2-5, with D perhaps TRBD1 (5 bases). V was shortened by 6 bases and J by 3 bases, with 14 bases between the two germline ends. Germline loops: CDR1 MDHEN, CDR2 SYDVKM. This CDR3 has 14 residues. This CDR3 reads CASSPGHIEETQYF. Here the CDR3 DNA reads TGTGCCAGCAGCCCTGGACACATAGAAGAGACCCAGTACTTC.

The CDR3 here is CASSLDGGTTYNEQFF. The CDR3 bases are TGTGCCAGCAGCTTAGACGGCGGGACGACCTACAATGAGCAGTTCTTC. This chain links TRBV7-2 with TRBJ2-1; weak D call: TRBD2 (6 bases). CDR3 size: 16 residues. Germline V gene sequence: CDR1 SGHTA, CDR2 FQGNSA. Trimming left V 1 base short and J 2 bases short, with 12 bases between.